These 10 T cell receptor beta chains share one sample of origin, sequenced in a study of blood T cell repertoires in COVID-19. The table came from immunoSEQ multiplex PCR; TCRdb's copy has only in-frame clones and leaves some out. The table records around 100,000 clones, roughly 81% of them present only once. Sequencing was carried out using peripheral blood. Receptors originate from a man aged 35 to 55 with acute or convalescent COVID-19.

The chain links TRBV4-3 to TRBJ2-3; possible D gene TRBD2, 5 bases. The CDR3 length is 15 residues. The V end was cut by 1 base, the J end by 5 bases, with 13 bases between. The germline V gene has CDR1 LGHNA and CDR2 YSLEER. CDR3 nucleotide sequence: TGCGCCAGCAGCCAAGGATTGGCCAGCGGAGATACGCAGTATTTT. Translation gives CASSQGLASGDTQYF.

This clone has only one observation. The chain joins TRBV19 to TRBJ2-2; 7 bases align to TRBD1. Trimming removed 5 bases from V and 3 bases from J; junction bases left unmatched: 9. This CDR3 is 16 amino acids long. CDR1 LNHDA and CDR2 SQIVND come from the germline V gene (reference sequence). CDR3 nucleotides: TGTGCCAGTAGTCGCGACAGGGATCGGGACACCGGGGAGCTGTTTTTT. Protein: CASSRDRDRDTGELFF.

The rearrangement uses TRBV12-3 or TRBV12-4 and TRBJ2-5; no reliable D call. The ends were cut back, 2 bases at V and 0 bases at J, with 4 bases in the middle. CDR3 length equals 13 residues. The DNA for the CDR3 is TGTGCCAGCAGTTTACCGTACCAAGAGACCCAGTACTTC. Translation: CASSLPYQETQYF.

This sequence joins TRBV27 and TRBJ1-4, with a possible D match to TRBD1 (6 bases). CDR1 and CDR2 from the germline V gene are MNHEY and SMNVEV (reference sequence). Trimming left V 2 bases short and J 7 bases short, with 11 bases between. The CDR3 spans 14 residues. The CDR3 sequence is CASSLRGGVEKLFF. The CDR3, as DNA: TGTGCCAGCAGTTTAAGGGGGGGTGTTGAAAAACTGTTTTTT.

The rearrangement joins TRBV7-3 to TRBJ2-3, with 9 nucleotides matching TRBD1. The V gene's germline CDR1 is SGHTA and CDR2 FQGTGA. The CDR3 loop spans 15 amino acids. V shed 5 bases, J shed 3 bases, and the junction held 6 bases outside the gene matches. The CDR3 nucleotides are TGTGCCAGCAGCCCGGGACAGGGTGAAACAGATACGCAGTATTTT. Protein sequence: CASSPGQGETDTQYF.

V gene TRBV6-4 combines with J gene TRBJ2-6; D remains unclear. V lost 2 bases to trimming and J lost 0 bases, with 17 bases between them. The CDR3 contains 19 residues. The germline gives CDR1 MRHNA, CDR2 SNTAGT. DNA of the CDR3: TGTGCCAGCAGTGACCCGATCTGGCAGCGCTCCTCTGGGGCCAACGTCCTGACTTTC. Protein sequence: CASSDPIWQRSSGANVLTF.

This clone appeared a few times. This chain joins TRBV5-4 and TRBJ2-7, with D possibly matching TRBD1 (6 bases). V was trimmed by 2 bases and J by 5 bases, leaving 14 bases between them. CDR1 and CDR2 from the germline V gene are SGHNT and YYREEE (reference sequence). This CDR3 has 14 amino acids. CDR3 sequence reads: CASSFLGARNEQYF. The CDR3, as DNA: TGTGCCAGCAGCTTCCTGGGGGCTAGGAACGAGCAGTACTTC.

CDR3 residues: CASAGPGRADTQYF. Here the CDR3 DNA reads TGCGCCAGCGCAGGGCCCGGGAGGGCAGATACGCAGTATTTT. The rearrangement uses TRBV10-1 and TRBJ2-3; 8 bases align to TRBD2. Germline CDR1 is WNHNN and CDR2 is SYGVQD (reference sequence). The CDR3 sequence is 14 residues long. V was pared by 8 bases and J by 4 bases, with 8 bases of the junction left unmatched.

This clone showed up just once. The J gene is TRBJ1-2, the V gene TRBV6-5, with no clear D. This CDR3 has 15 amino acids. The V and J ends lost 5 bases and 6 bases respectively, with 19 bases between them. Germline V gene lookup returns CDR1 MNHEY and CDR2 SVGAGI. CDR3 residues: CASSRDFDVGDGYTF. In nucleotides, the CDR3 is TGTGCCAGCAGTCGCGACTTCGACGTTGGTGATGGCTACACCTTC.

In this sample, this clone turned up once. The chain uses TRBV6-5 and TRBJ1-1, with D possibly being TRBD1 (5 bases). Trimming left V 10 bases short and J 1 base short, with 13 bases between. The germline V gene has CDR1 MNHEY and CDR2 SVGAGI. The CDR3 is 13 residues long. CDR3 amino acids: CATGRRGNTEAFF. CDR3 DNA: TGTGCCACCGGGAGGAGGGGGAACACTGAAGCTTTCTTT.